Listed below are T cell receptor beta chains from one sample, sequenced in a study of blood T cell repertoires in COVID-19. Profiled with immunoSEQ multiplex PCR; TCRdb holds only in-frame clones, not every one. This sample has some 170,000 clones, with approximately 85% found just once. Material: peripheral blood. The receptors stem from a woman aged 60 to 75 with acute or convalescent COVID-19. Both conserved end residues are part of each CDR3. A D gene is named only where the DNA matches it firmly. Size is omitted from some rows. Given values are once, few, many or a class for expanded clones.

TRBJ1-2 . TRBV5-1 TRBD1 TGCGCCAGCAGCTCCTCTTCGGGACAGCTTCTCCTCTATGGCTACACCTTC CASSSSSGQLLLYGYTF
TRBJ2-1 . TRBV2 TRBD2 TGTGCCAGCAGTGAGGCTAGCGGGAGGGCCAATGAGCAGTTCTTC CASSEASGRANEQFF
TRBJ1-1 . TRBV28 . TGTGCCAGCAGTTTAGTTCGGGGAAGTGAAGCTTTCTTT CASSLVRGSEAFF
TRBJ2-5 . TRBV28 TRBD2 TGTGCCAGCAGTTCCCCTAGCGGGTTAGAGACCCAGTACTTC CASSSPSGLETQYF
TRBJ1-5 few TRBV28 TRBD1 TGTGCCAGCAGATACTCATTACAGGGGGTGCGTCAGCCCCAGCATTTT CASRYSLQGVRQPQHF
TRBJ2-6 . TRBV4-1 . TGCGCCAGCAGCCTTATACAGGGTACCAACGTCCTGACTTTC CASSLIQGTNVLTF
TRBJ1-2 . TRBV5-1 . TGCGCCAGCAGCTCGGACAGCAACTATGGCTACACCTTC CASSSDSNYGYTF
TRBJ2-7 . TRBV5-1 TRBD2 TGCGCCAGCAGCCATGTTGCGGCGGGAGACTACGAGCAGTACTTC CASSHVAAGDYEQYF
TRBJ2-3 . TRBV5-1 . TGCGCCAGCAGCGGGACTAGCACAGATACGCAGTATTTT CASSGTSTDTQYF
TRBJ2-3 . TRBV5-1 TRBD2 TGCGCCAGCTCTCTGGGGGCTAGCGGGATTACAGATACGCAGTATTTT CASSLGASGITDTQYF
TRBJ2-1 . TRBV5-4 TRBD2 TGTGCCAGCAGCCCACCTCTAGCGGGAGGTAGGAATGAGCAGTTCTTC CASSPPLAGGRNEQFF
TRBJ1-5 . TRBV19 . TGTGCCAGTAAGTCCGGGACCGGGGAGGGCCAGCCCCAGCATTTT CASKSGTGEGQPQHF
TRBJ2-3 . TRBV14 TRBD2 TGTGCCAGCAGCGCACTAGCGGCTAGCACAGATACGCAGTATTTT CASSALAASTDTQYF
TRBJ2-3 . TRBV7-9 TRBD2 TGTGCCAGCAGCATACTAAGCGGGAGCGCAGATACGCAGTATTTT CASSILSGSADTQYF
TRBJ2-5 . TRBV19 TRBD2 TGTGCCAGTAGTATTGGCGGGAGAGGGGCGGAGACCCAGTACTTC CASSIGGRGAETQYF
TRBJ1-4 . TRBV7-6 TRBD1 TGTGCCAGCAGCTTAGGGGTCAGGACAGGGGGATTTAATGAAAAACTGTTTTTT CASSLGVRTGGFNEKLFF
TRBJ2-2 . TRBV24-1 TRBD2 TGTGCCACCAGTGATTTTAGGCGACTAGCGGGAGGGACCGGGGAGCTGTTTTTT CATSDFRRLAGGTGELFF
TRBJ1-2 . TRBV7-3 TRBD1 TGTGCCAGCAGCTTAACGTCAGGGGGATTAAACTATGGCTACACCTTC CASSLTSGGLNYGYTF
TRBJ2-1 . TRBV28 . TGTGCCAGCAGTTCTTCCAGGGATGAGCAGTTCTTC CASSSSRDEQFF
TRBJ2-2 . TRBV5-1 TRBD1 TGCGCCAGCAGCTTGGCTACAGGGGGTGAAGGCGGGGAGCTGTTTTTT CASSLATGGEGGELFF
TRBJ2-3 . TRBV7-9 TRBD2 TGTGCCAGCAGCTCTACTAGCGCTAGCACAGATACGCAGTATTTT CASSSTSASTDTQYF
TRBJ2-2 . TRBV4-2 . TGTGCCAGCAGCCAAGTCTCAGTGAACACCGGGGAGCTGTTTTTT CASSQVSVNTGELFF